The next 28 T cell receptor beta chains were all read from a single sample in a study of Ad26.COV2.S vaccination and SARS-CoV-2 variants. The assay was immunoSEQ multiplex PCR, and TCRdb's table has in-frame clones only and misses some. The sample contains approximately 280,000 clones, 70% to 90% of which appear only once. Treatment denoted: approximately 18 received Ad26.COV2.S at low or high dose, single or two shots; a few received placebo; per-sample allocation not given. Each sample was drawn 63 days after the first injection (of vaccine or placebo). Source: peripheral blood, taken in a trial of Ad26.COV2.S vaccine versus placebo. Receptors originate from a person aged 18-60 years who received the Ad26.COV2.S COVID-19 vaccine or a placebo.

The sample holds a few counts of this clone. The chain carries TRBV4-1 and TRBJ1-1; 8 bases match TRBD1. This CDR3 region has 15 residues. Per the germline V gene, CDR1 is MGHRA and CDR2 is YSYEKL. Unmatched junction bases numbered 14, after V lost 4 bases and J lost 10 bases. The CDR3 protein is CASSRGQGSGLTAFF. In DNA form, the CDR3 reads TGCGCCAGCAGCCGAGGACAGGGTTCTGGTTTGACAGCTTTCTTT.

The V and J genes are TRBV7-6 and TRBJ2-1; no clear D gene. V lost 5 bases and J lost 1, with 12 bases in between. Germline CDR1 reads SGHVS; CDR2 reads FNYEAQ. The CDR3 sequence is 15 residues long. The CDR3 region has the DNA TGTGCCAGCAGCCTGAGCATTGGATCCTACAATGAGCAGTTCTTC. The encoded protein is CASSLSIGSYNEQFF.

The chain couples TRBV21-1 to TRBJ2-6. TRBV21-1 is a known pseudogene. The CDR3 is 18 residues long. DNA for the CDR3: TGTGCCAGCAGCAACCACCGGGTGGGCTACTCTGGGGCCAACGTCCTGACTTTC. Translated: CASSNHRVGYSGANVLTF.

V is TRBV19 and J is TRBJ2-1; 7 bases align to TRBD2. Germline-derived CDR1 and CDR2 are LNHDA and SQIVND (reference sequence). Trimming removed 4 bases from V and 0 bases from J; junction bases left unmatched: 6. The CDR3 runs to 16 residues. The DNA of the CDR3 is TGTGCCAGTAGTACCTCCAGGGAGGGCTCCTACAATGAGCAGTTCTTC. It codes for CASSTSREGSYNEQFF.

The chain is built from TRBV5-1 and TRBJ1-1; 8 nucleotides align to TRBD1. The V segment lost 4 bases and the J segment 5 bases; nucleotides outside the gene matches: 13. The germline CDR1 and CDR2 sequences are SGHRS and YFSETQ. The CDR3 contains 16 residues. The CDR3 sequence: CASSLTGQGVGTEAFF. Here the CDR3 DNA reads TGCGCCAGCAGCCTAACCGGACAGGGTGTGGGGACTGAAGCTTTCTTT.

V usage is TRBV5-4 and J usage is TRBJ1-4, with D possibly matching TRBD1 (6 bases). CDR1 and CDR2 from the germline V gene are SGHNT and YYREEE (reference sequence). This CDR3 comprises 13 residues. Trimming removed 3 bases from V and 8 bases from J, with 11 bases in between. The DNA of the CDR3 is TGTGCCAGCAGCTCTACAGGGCTGGAAAAACTGTTTTTT. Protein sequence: CASSSTGLEKLFF.

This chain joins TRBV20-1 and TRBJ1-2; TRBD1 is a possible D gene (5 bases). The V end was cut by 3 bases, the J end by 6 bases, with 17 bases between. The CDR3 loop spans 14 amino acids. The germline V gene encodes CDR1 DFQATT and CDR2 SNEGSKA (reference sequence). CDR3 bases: TGCAGTGCTAGTCCTGTCGCAGGGATGAATGGCTACACCTTC. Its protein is CSASPVAGMNGYTF.

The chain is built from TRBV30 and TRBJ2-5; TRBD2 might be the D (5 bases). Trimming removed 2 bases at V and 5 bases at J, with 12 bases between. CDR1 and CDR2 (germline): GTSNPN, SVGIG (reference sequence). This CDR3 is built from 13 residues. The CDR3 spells CAWSRASRETQYF. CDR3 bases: TGTGCCTGGAGTAGGGCTAGCAGGGAGACCCAGTACTTC. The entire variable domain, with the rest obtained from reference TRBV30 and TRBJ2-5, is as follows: SQTIHQWPATLVQPVGSPLSLECTVEGTSNPNLYWYRQAAGRGLQLLFYSVGIGQISSEVPQNLSASRPQDRQFILSSKKLLLSDSGFYLCAWSRASRETQYFGPGTRLLVL.

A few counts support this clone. The CDR3 DNA reads TGTGCCAGTAGGAATCGGGGGACTGGAAACACCATATATTTT. This codes for CASRNRGTGNTIYF. V and J are TRBV19 and TRBJ1-3, with a weak D call TRBD1 (5 bases). The germline gives CDR1 LNHDA, CDR2 SQIVND (reference sequence). The CDR3 runs 14 residues. With 6 bases removed from V and 2 bases from J, the gap between germline ends came to 11 bases. Based on the CDR3 plus reference TRBV19 and TRBJ1-3, the full variable domain is DGGITQSPKYLFRKEGQNVTLSCEQNLNHDAMYWYRQDPGQGLRLIYYSQIVNDFQKGDIAEGYSVSREKKESFPLTVTSAQKNPTAFYLCASRNRGTGNTIYFGEGSWLTVV.

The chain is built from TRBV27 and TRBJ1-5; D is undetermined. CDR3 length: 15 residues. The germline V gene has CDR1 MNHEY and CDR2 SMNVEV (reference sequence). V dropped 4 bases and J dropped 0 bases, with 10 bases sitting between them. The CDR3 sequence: CASSWAGFSNQPQHF. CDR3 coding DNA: TGTGCCAGCAGTTGGGCGGGTTTTAGCAATCAGCCCCAGCATTTT.

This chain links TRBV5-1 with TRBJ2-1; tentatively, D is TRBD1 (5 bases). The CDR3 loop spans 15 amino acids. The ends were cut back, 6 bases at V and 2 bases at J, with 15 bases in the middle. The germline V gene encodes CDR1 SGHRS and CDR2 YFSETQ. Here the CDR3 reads CASTSAPGTYNEQFF. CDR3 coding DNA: TGCGCCAGCACCTCGGCCCCAGGGACCTACAATGAGCAGTTCTTC.

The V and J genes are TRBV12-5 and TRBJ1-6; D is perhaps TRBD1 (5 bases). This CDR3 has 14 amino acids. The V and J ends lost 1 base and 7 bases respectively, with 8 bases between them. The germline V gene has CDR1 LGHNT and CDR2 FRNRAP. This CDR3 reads CASGLGQTNSPLHF. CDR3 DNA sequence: TGTGCTAGTGGTTTGGGACAGACAAATTCACCCCTCCACTTT.

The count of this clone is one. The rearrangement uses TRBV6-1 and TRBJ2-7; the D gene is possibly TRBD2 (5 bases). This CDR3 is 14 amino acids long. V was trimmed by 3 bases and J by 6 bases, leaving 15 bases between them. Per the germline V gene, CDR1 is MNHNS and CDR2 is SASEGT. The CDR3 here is CASSESNTRREQYF. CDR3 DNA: TGTGCCAGCAGTGAGTCGAATACTAGGCGCGAGCAGTACTTC.

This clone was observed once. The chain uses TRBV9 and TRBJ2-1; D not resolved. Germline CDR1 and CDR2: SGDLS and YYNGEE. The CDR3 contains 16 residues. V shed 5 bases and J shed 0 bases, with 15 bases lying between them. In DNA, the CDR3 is TGTGCCAGCAGTTTTGCTAAGCTGAGCTCCTACAATGAGCAGTTCTTC. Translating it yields CASSFAKLSSYNEQFF.

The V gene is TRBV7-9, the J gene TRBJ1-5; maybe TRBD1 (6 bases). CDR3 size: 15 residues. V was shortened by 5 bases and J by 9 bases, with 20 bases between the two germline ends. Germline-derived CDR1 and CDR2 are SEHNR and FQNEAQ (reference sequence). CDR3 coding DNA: TGTGCCAGCAGCCCCGCCGGGGGGGCGATGCTGCCCCAGCATTTT. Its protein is CASSPAGGAMLPQHF.

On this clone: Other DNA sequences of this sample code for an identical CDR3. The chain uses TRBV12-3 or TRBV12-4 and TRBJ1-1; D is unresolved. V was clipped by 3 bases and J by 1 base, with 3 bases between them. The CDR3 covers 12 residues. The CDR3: CASSFANTEAFF. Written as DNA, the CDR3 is TGTGCCAGCAGTTTCGCGAACACTGAAGCTTTCTTT.

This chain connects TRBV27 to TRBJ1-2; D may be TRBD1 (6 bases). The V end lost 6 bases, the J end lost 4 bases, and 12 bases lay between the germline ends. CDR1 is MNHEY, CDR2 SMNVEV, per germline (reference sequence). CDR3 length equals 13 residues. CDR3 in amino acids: CASSLQGGYGYTF. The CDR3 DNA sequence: TGTGCCAGCAGCTTACAAGGGGGCTATGGCTACACCTTC.

As DNA, the CDR3 is TGTGCCTGGAGAGGGACAGGAATCGAAGCTTTCTTT. Its protein product is CAWRGTGIEAFF. The chain has TRBV30 and TRBJ1-1; TRBD1 agrees at 8 bases. Germline CDR1 is GTSNPN and CDR2 is SVGIG (reference sequence). J gave up 8 bases and V 3 bases, and 5 bases lay outside the gene matches. The CDR3 has 12 residues.

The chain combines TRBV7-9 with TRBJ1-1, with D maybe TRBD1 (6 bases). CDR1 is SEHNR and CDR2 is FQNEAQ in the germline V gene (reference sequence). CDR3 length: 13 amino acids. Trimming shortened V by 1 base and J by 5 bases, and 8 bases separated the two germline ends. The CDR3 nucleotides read TGTGCCAGCAGCTTAGGGGGGCTTACTGAAGCTTTCTTT. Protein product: CASSLGGLTEAFF.

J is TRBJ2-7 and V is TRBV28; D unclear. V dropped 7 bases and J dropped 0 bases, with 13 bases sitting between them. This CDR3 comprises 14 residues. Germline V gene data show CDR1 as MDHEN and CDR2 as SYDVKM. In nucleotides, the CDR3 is TGTGCCAGCACTACGGACGGAGCCTCCTACGAGCAGTACTTC. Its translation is CASTTDGASYEQYF.

In nucleotides, the CDR3 is TGTGCCAGCAGCCTAGGTCGGGTTACCTACAATGAGCAGTTCTTC. As protein: CASSLGRVTYNEQFF. This rearrangement joins TRBV7-8 to TRBJ2-1, with unresolved D. The CDR3 sequence is 15 residues long. Germline V gene sequence: CDR1 SGHVS, CDR2 FQNEAQ. Trimming shortened V by 5 bases and J by 2 bases, and 13 bases separated the two germline ends.

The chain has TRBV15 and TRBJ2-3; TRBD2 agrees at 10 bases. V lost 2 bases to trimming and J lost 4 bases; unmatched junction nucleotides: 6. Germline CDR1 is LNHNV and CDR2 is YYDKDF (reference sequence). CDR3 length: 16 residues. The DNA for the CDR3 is TGTGCCACCAGCAGATCTAGCGGGAGACAGGCAGATACGCAGTATTTT. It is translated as CATSRSSGRQADTQYF.

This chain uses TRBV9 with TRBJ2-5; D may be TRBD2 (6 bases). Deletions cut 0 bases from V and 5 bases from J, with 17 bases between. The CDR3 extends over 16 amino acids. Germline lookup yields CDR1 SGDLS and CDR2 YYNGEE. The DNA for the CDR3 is TGTGCCAGCAGCGTAGGGTCCGGAGGGGCTCCGGAGACCCAGTACTTC. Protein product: CASSVGSGGAPETQYF.

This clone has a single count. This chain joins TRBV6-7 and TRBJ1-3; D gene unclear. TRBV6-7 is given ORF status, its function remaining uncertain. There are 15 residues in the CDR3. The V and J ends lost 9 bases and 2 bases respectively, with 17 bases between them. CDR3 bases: TGTGCCAGGGCTCTATGGGTCCGACCTGGAAACACCATATATTTT. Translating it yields CARALWVRPGNTIYF.

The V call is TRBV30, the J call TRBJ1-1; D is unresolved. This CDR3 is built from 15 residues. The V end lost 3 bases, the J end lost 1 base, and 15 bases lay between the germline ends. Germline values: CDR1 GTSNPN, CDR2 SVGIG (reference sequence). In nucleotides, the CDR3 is TGTGCCTGGAGCTTCGGAAGGAATTGGAACACTGAAGCTTTCTTT. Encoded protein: CAWSFGRNWNTEAFF.

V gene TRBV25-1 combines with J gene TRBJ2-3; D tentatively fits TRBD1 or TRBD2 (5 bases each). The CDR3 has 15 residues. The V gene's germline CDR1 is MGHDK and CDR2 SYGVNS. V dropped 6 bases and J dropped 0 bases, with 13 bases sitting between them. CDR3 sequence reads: CASRTGRSSTDTQYF. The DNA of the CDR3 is TGTGCCAGCAGAACGGGACGGTCTAGCACAGATACGCAGTATTTT.

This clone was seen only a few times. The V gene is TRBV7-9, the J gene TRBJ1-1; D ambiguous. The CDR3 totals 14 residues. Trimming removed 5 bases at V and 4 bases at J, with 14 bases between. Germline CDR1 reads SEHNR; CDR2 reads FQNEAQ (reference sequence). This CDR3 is CASSPQRSSTEAFF. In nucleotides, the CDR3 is TGTGCCAGCAGCCCCCAACGGAGTAGCACTGAAGCTTTCTTT.

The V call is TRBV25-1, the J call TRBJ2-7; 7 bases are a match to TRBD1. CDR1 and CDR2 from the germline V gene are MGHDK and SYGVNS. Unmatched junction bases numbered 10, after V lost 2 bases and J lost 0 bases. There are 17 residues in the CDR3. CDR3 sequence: CASSEPGQATSSYEQYF. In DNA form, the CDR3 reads TGTGCCAGCAGTGAACCCGGACAGGCAACTAGCTCCTACGAGCAGTACTTC.